These T cell receptor beta chains were read from a single sample in a study of blood T cell repertoires in COVID-19. Here immunoSEQ multiplex PCR was the method, and the copy in TCRdb shows in-frame clones only, minus some. The profile shows around 240,000 clones, 65% to 90% of them singletons. Sequencing used peripheral blood. These receptor sequences come from a woman between 45 and 60 years old with acute or convalescent COVID-19. Each CDR3 is given without its conserved first and last residue. Fields, in order: V gene, J gene, CDR3 protein.

>TRBV12-3/TRBV12-4|TRBJ2-7
ASSFGGRYEQY
>TRBV6-5|TRBJ1-6
ASSYSRVSHNSPLH
>TRBV18|TRBJ2-1
ASSPEGFKNEQF
>TRBV5-1|TRBJ1-6
ASSFEGLDSPLH
>TRBV6-5|TRBJ2-2
ASSIDFDRELF
>TRBV10-3|TRBJ2-7
AISESSSEQY
>TRBV29-1|TRBJ2-3
SVVSQGGTDTQY
>TRBV20-1|TRBJ2-3
SAGGGDTQY
>TRBV5-4|TRBJ1-1
ASSRQGTNTEAF
>TRBV6-2/TRBV6-3|TRBJ2-7
ASSPGGEQY
>TRBV12-3/TRBV12-4|TRBJ1-3
ASRVGARNTIY
>TRBV6-5|TRBJ2-5
ASHQGGLWETQY
>TRBV5-1|TRBJ2-7
ASSSGTGSVEQY
>TRBV10-3|TRBJ1-1
AISVSGREDTEAF
>TRBV6-5|TRBJ2-7
ASSNIRDYEQY
>TRBV19|TRBJ2-2
ASRKTGWETGELF
>TRBV4-2|TRBJ1-5
ASSFQGINQPQH
>TRBV9|TRBJ2-5
ASSFQTSQETQY
>TRBV19|TRBJ2-7
ASSIGAVPDPYEQY
>TRBV30|TRBJ1-2
AWTARTGSGYT